Below are 29 T cell receptor beta chains sequenced from a single sample in a study of blood T cell repertoires in COVID-19. Some clones are missing from TCRdb's copy, which holds only in-frame ones; the method was immunoSEQ multiplex PCR. The table records about 480,000 clones, roughly 90% of them present only once. The source material was PBMCs or T cells enriched from blood (not recorded which). These receptors all come from a woman aged 40 to 50 who had recovered from COVID-19.

The chain employs TRBV19 and TRBJ1-6; D gene uncertain. The CDR3 is 20 amino acids. V lost 3 bases and J 9 bases, leaving 30 bases between the germline ends. Germline assignment: CDR1 LNHDA and CDR2 SQIVND (reference sequence). Written as DNA, the CDR3 is TGTGCCAGTAGTATCTACGACATGAGACCTCACAATCCCTCCGGTTCACCCCTCCACTTT. Translated, it gives CASSIYDMRPHNPSGSPLHF.

This clone occurred a few times. J is TRBJ2-1 and V is TRBV6-5, with 16 bases matching TRBD2. The V gene's germline CDR1 is MNHEY and CDR2 SVGAGI. This CDR3 region has 14 residues. Unmatched junction bases numbered 4, after V lost 7 bases and J lost 10 bases. CDR3 sequence (DNA): TGTGCCAGCACGGGGACTAGCGGGAGGGGCGAGCAGTTCTTC. Translating it yields CASTGTSGRGEQFF.

This chain connects TRBV30 to TRBJ1-2; TRBD1 agrees at 9 bases. CDR3 size: 12 residues. In germline, CDR1 is GTSNPN, CDR2 SVGIG (reference sequence). With V trimmed by 6 bases and J by 4 bases, 3 bases remained unmatched. CDR3 loop: CACTGGLYGYTF. The CDR3 DNA sequence: TGTGCCTGTACAGGGGGCCTCTATGGCTACACCTTC.

The chain is built from TRBV7-2 and TRBJ2-7, with 7 bases fitting TRBD2. Per germline, CDR1 SGHTA and CDR2 FQGNSA. With V trimmed by 3 bases and J by 6 bases, 5 bases remained unmatched. This CDR3 region has 13 residues. DNA of the CDR3: TGTGCCAGCAGCTTGAAGGGAGGGTCCGAGCAGTACTTC. Translating it yields CASSLKGGSEQYF.

The chain has TRBV2 and TRBJ2-7; TRBD1 might be the D (6 bases). This CDR3 comprises 15 residues. Germline-derived CDR1 and CDR2 are SNHLY and FYNNEI. The ends were cut back, 4 bases at V and 3 bases at J, with 16 bases in the middle. The CDR3 DNA reads TGTGCCAGCAGTGCCCGAACAGGGTGGGACTACGAGCAGTACTTC. Translation gives CASSARTGWDYEQYF.

The gene calls are TRBV7-2 and TRBJ1-1, with no clear D. Trimming shortened V by 1 base and J by 0 bases, and 6 bases separated the two germline ends. The CDR3 length is 14 residues. Germline lookup yields CDR1 SGHTA and CDR2 FQGNSA. CDR3 in DNA: TGTGCCAGCAGCTTAGGAGGGTTGAACACTGAAGCTTTCTTT. As protein: CASSLGGLNTEAFF.

Points on this clone: This may arise from a read error, as a much more abundant clone is one base away. The same CDR3 also results from other DNA sequences found in this sample. This chain uses TRBV7-2 with TRBJ1-2; 7 bases align to TRBD1. From germline, CDR1 is SGHTA and CDR2 FQGNSA. This CDR3 has 14 amino acids. With 4 bases clipped from V and 5 bases from J, the junction kept 7 bases outside the gene matches. DNA of the CDR3: TGTGCCAGCAGCTCCTCAGGGGGGCAGTATGGCTACACCTTC. Amino acid sequence: CASSSSGGQYGYTF.

This clone was counted between two and nine times. The chain combines TRBV7-2 with TRBJ1-2; D gene ambiguous. Trimming took off 2 bases at V and 8 bases at J, with 21 bases between the two ends. This CDR3 has 16 amino acids. From germline, CDR1 is SGHTA and CDR2 FQGNSA. CDR3 bases: TGTGCCAGCAGCTTAACTACGGTCGGAAGTCAGAAGGGCTACACCTTC. Its protein is CASSLTTVGSQKGYTF.

The V and J genes are TRBV5-4 and TRBJ1-2, with 8 bases aligning to TRBD1. Germline V lookup: CDR1 SGHNT, CDR2 YYREEE (reference sequence). This CDR3 is 16 amino acids long. Trimming took 2 bases from V and 1 from J; bases not matched to a gene: 7. Written as DNA, the CDR3 is TGTGCCAGCAGCTTATCTCAGGGGGCGCTTAACTATGGCTACACCTTC. Amino acid sequence: CASSLSQGALNYGYTF.

The chain couples TRBV28 to TRBJ2-2; a weak D match, TRBD2 (5 bases). Trimming pared 2 bases from V and 4 bases from J, leaving 11 bases between. CDR1 is MDHEN and CDR2 is SYDVKM in the germline V gene. This CDR3 has 15 amino acids. The chain's CDR3 is CASSLRLAVTGELFF. CDR3 in DNA: TGTGCCAGCAGTTTACGTCTAGCAGTCACCGGGGAGCTGTTTTTT.

The chain joins TRBV4-3 to TRBJ2-5; a possible D gene is TRBD2 (5 bases). Trimming took off 6 bases at V and 5 bases at J, with 13 bases between the two ends. The length of the CDR3 is 13 residues. CDR1 is LGHNA and CDR2 is YSLEER in the germline V gene. CDR3 nucleotides: TGCGCCAGCAGTCCGCGGGTGAGGGAGACCCAGTACTTC. It codes for CASSPRVRETQYF.

The chain is built from TRBV29-1 and TRBJ1-2; TRBD1 matches 9 bases. The V gene end was trimmed by 3 bases and the J gene end by 2 bases; junction bases not matched to a gene: 7. CDR1 is SQVTM, CDR2 ANQGSEA, per germline. The CDR3 extends over 15 amino acids. In nucleotides, the CDR3 is TGCAGCGTTGACTCCGGGACAGGGTTCAACTATGGCTACACCTTC. Translation: CSVDSGTGFNYGYTF.

This rearrangement joins TRBV5-4 to TRBJ2-3; possibly TRBD1 for D (6 bases). Trimming stripped 3 bases from V and 2 bases from J, with 16 bases between. Germline V CDR1 and CDR2: SGHNT, YYREEE (reference sequence). The CDR3 is made up of 16 amino acids. CDR3 loop: CASSYPPGHVTDTQYF. CDR3 bases: TGTGCCAGCAGCTACCCGCCGGGACATGTCACAGATACGCAGTATTTT. The variable domain in full, with the rest retrieved from reference TRBV5-4 and TRBJ2-3, is ETGVTQSPTHLIKTRGQQVTLRCSSQSGHNTVSWYQQALGQGPQFIFQYYREEENGRGNFPPRFSGLQFPNYSSELNVNALELDDSALYLCASSYPPGHVTDTQYFGPGTRLTVL.

The chain has TRBV5-5 and TRBJ1-2; weak D call: TRBD1 (5 bases). This CDR3 has 17 amino acids. Per germline, CDR1 SGHKS and CDR2 YYEKEE (reference sequence). V was trimmed by 2 bases and J by 0 bases, leaving 17 bases between them. In DNA, the CDR3 is TGTGCCAGCAGCTTCGCCGCCGCAGACAGATCTAACTATGGCTACACCTTC. As protein: CASSFAAADRSNYGYTF.

The chain carries TRBV12-3 or TRBV12-4 and TRBJ1-1; D not resolved. V was trimmed by 5 bases and J by 6 bases, leaving 13 bases between them. This CDR3 contains 13 residues. The CDR3 region has the DNA TGTGCCAGCAGTCAAACACCCCACCCTGAAGCTTTCTTT. It encodes CASSQTPHPEAFF.

V and J are TRBV19 and TRBJ2-7, with 9 bases fitting TRBD1. Germline-derived CDR1 and CDR2 are LNHDA and SQIVND (reference sequence). J lost 3 bases, V lost 3 bases, and 9 bases had no gene match. The CDR3 is made up of 16 amino acids. The CDR3 spells CASSISRTGALYEQYF. CDR3 nucleotides: TGTGCCAGTAGTATTTCCCGGACAGGGGCCCTCTACGAGCAGTACTTC.

This clone was seen just once. CDR3 nucleotides: TGTGCCAGCAGTTCAGTAGGGACAGTCAATAGGCCCCAGCATTTT. Its translation: CASSSVGTVNRPQHF. The chain recombines TRBV28 with TRBJ1-5, with 7 bases aligning to TRBD1. Germline-derived CDR1 and CDR2 are MDHEN and SYDVKM. V was pared by 4 bases and J by 9 bases, with 12 bases of the junction left unmatched. CDR3 length: 15 residues.

CDR3 in amino acids: CASSQLQGLGNSPLHF. CDR3 nucleotides: TGTGCCAGCAGCCAACTACAGGGATTGGGGAATTCACCCCTCCACTTT. The V call is TRBV6-2 or TRBV6-3, the J call TRBJ1-6; tentative D call: TRBD1 (6 bases). CDR1 is MNHEY and CDR2 is SVGEGT in the germline V gene. CDR3 length equals 16 residues. The V gene lost 6 bases and the J gene lost 7 bases, with 19 bases spanning the gap.

The CDR3 here is CASSPDRGYGYTF. CDR3 coding DNA: TGTGCCAGCAGCCCGGACAGGGGGTATGGCTACACCTTC. The chain links TRBV7-6 to TRBJ1-2; 10 bases match TRBD1. CDR1 and CDR2 from the germline V gene are SGHVS and FNYEAQ. V shed 5 bases and J 5 bases; nucleotides not matched to a gene: 2. The CDR3 has 13 residues.

This chain connects TRBV4-3 to TRBJ2-3; D may be TRBD2 (5 bases). CDR1 is LGHNA, CDR2 YSLEER, per germline. The V and J ends lost 1 base and 6 bases respectively, with 14 bases between them. The CDR3 loop spans 15 amino acids. CDR3 DNA: TGCGCCAGCAGCCAAGCTTCAAGAGGCGGGGATACGCAGTATTTT. This translates into CASSQASRGGDTQYF.

This rearrangement joins TRBV10-1 to TRBJ2-3; tentative D call: TRBD1 (5 bases). This CDR3 has 15 residues. V was shortened by 4 bases and J by 2 bases, with 13 bases between the two germline ends. Germline loops: CDR1 WNHNN, CDR2 SYGVQD (reference sequence). The CDR3 loop is CASSVGAASTDTQYF. Here the CDR3 DNA reads TGCGCCAGCAGTGTTGGGGCAGCCTCCACAGATACGCAGTATTTT.

This chain connects TRBV12-3 or TRBV12-4 to TRBJ2-5; D is uncertain. Trimming removed 0 bases at V and 4 bases at J, with 6 bases between. This CDR3 has 13 amino acids. The CDR3 protein is CASSLAARETQYF. The DNA for the CDR3 is TGTGCCAGCAGTTTAGCCGCCAGAGAGACCCAGTACTTC.

A single count supports this clone. The chain recombines TRBV4-3 with TRBJ1-5, with no clear D. CDR3 length: 15 residues. With 0 bases removed from V and 5 bases from J, the gap between germline ends came to 11 bases. CDR1 LGHNA and CDR2 YSLEER come from the germline V gene. CDR3 sequence reads: CASSQDKFTDQPQHF. In DNA, the CDR3 is TGCGCCAGCAGCCAAGATAAATTTACTGATCAGCCCCAGCATTTT.

The rearrangement links TRBV10-2 to TRBJ2-1, with TRBD2 identical over 14 bases. Germline trimming cut 7 bases from V and 8 bases from J; bases unmatched to any gene: 16. The V gene's germline CDR1 is WSHSY and CDR2 SAAADI. This CDR3 contains 18 residues. CDR3 residues: CASNSGNRGLAGADEQFF. The CDR3 bases are TGCGCCAGCAATTCGGGTAACCGGGGACTAGCGGGAGCTGATGAGCAGTTCTTC.

The genes are TRBV19 and TRBJ2-7; D gene ambiguous. Germline CDR1 and CDR2: LNHDA and SQIVND (reference sequence). The CDR3 length is 15 residues. The ends were cut back, 4 bases at V and 3 bases at J, with 16 bases in the middle. The CDR3 coding sequence is TGTGCCAGTAGTACTCGACTGGAGTCGGTCTACGAGCAGTACTTC. Translating gives CASSTRLESVYEQYF.

V is TRBV25-1 and J is TRBJ1-1, with D perhaps TRBD1 (6 bases). V was clipped by 2 bases and J by 1 base, with 8 bases between them. This CDR3 comprises 14 residues. Germline CDR1 MGHDK, CDR2 SYGVNS. CDR3 sequence (DNA): TGTGCCAGCAGTGAAAGGGGGTGGAACACTGAAGCTTTCTTT. Residues: CASSERGWNTEAFF.

The J gene is TRBJ1-6, the V gene TRBV19; 8 positions agree with TRBD1. The junction had 5 bases not matched to a gene; V was cut back by 3 bases and J by 4 bases. Germline assignment: CDR1 LNHDA and CDR2 SQIVND (reference sequence). This CDR3 is 16 amino acids long. The CDR3 sequence: CASSIRDRQYNSPLHF. CDR3 sequence (DNA): TGTGCCAGTAGTATTCGGGACAGGCAATATAATTCACCCCTCCACTTT.

CDR3 sequence (DNA): TGTGCCAGCAGCCTCCGGAGCGCCTTAGATGGCTACACCTTC. This encodes CASSLRSALDGYTF. The V call is TRBV5-8, the J call TRBJ1-2; D uncertain. The CDR3 is made up of 14 amino acids. V was clipped by 4 bases and J by 6 bases, with 16 bases between them. Germline CDR1 reads SGHTS; CDR2 reads YDEGEE.

The chain employs TRBV5-6 and TRBJ2-3, with 7 bases identical to TRBD1. The junction had 7 bases not matched to a gene; V was cut back by 5 bases and J by 4 bases. Germline V gene lookup returns CDR1 SGHDT and CDR2 YYEEEE. The CDR3 covers 14 residues. CDR3 residues: CASRAKGAADTQYF. The CDR3 nucleotides read TGTGCCAGCAGGGCGAAGGGGGCAGCAGATACGCAGTATTTT.